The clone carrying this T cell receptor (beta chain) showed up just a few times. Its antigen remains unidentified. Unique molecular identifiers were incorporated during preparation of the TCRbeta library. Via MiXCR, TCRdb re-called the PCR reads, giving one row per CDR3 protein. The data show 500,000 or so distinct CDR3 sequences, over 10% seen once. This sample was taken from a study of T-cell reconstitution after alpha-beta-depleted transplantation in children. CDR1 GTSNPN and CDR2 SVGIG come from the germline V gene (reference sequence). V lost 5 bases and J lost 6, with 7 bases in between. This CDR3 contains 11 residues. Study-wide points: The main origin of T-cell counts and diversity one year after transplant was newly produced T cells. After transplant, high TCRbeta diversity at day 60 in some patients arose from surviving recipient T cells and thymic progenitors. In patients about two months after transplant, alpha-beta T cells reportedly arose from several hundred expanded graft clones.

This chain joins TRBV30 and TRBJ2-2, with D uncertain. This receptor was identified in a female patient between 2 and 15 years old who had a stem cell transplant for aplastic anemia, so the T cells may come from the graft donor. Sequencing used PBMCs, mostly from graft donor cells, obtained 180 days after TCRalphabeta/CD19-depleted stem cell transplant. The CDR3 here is CAWVVSGELFF. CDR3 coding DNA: TGTGCCTGGGTAGTGTCCGGGGAGCTGTTTTTT.